This record looks at one TCR beta chain sequence and its context. Its antigen is unidentified. From germline, CDR1 is SGHDT and CDR2 YYEEEE. V dropped 3 bases and J dropped 2; count of bases not matched to a gene: 4. The CDR3 has 15 amino acids. The data were obtained in a study of T-cell memory formation after mild COVID-19. Each CDR3 protein is one row after TCRdb ran MiXCR on the 5' RACE reads. The repertoire holds 250,000 to 350,000 distinct CDR3 sequences, roughly a fifth seen once, with 21% in the top ten. Overall study findings and caveats: Contracting clones localized mainly to CM and EM when CD4+ and mainly to EMRA when CD8+.

The sample was PBMCs or a T cell subset sorted from them (not recorded which). The receptor's source is a man in his late teens or twenties who had mild COVID-19 (a few samples of this study predate the infection). Cell type and time point are not known. The gene calls are TRBV5-6 and TRBJ2-3; 9 bases map to TRBD2. CDR3 sequence (DNA): TGTGCCAGCAGCTCCAGCGGGGGGACCACAGATACGCAGTATTTT. Protein sequence: CASSSSGGTTDTQYF.